This TCR beta chain derives from a study of identical twins. The study's findings and limits: Models underestimated out-of-frame TCR alpha sharing in monozygotic twins. Analyses of zero insertions could be partly confounded by invariant MAIT and iNKT cells. Within cord blood, abundant beta clonotypes carried fewer insertions, but memory repertoires showed no such trend.

Template switching created a universal primer site, and the cDNA included unique molecular identifiers. In TCRdb, the 5' RACE reads were re-called with MiXCR into one record per CDR3 protein. The sample includes about 240,000 distinct CDR3 sequences, roughly 10% seen only once; the top ten take more than 8%. Germline loops: CDR1 SQVTM, CDR2 ANQGSEA. This CDR3 region has 14 residues. Trimming removed 5 bases from V and 7 bases from J, with 21 bases in between. This clonotype came up a few times. The antigen remains unidentified. V and J are TRBV29-1 and TRBJ2-7, with D perhaps assigned TRBD1 or TRBD2 (6 bases each). The TCR sequence derives from a man aged 45-65 years in good health. Sequenced material: memory T cells sorted from blood. Written as DNA, the CDR3 is TGCAGCGTTACCAGGGGACTTCTCCTGGGGGAGCAGTACTTC. Residues: CSVTRGLLLGEQYF.